The 26 T cell receptor beta chains presented below share a single source sample, sequenced in a study of OX40 agonist ivuxolimab in advanced cancers. Clones were sequenced by immunoSEQ multiplex PCR, and TCRdb holds only the in-frame ones, with some missing. The sample lists tens of thousands of clones; 75% to 90% were seen once. The sequences come from CD4+ or CD8+ T cells sorted from blood, collected in a trial of the OX40 agonist ivuxolimab. These receptors were taken from an adult with an advanced solid tumor such as melanoma, head and neck, liver or kidney cancer.

J is TRBJ2-5 and V is TRBV14; D unresolved. In germline, CDR1 is SGHDN, CDR2 FVKESK. Trimming cost V 1 base and J 5 bases, with 14 bases left between them. CDR3 length equals 15 residues. CDR3 sequence (DNA): TGTGCCAGCAGCCAAGTGTGGCAGGAAGGGGAGACCCAGTACTTC. It encodes CASSQVWQEGETQYF.

The CDR3 is CASSSERNTEAFF. As DNA, the CDR3 is TGCGCCAGCAGCTCCGAGAGGAACACTGAAGCTTTCTTT. The gene calls are TRBV4-1 and TRBJ1-1; D is undetermined. The CDR3 spans 13 residues. V lost 5 bases and J 1 base, leaving 8 bases between the germline ends. The germline gives CDR1 MGHRA, CDR2 YSYEKL.

The chain carries TRBV19 and TRBJ2-1; no reliable D call. This CDR3 has 16 residues. Trimming left V 4 bases short and J 0 bases short, with 13 bases between. CDR1 is LNHDA, CDR2 SQIVND, per germline (reference sequence). The CDR3: CASSNPLQSSYNEQFF. The CDR3 region has the DNA TGTGCCAGTAGTAACCCCTTACAGAGCTCCTACAATGAGCAGTTCTTC.

This clone has a single count. This chain uses TRBV6-5 with TRBJ2-1, with 12 bases aligning to TRBD2. The V segment lost 9 bases and the J segment 2 bases; nucleotides outside the gene matches: 2. CDR1 is MNHEY and CDR2 is SVGAGI in the germline V gene. The CDR3 is made up of 14 amino acids. CDR3 DNA: TGTGCCAGTGGACTAGCGGGACCCTACAATGAGCAGTTCTTC. Amino acid sequence: CASGLAGPYNEQFF.

This rearrangement joins TRBV9 to TRBJ2-2; D unclear. Trimming left V 3 bases short and J 4 bases short, with 13 bases between. Germline CDR1 SGDLS, CDR2 YYNGEE. The CDR3 loop spans 15 amino acids. CDR3 in DNA: TGTGCCAGCAGCGCAAGAGATAGCACCACCGGGGAGCTGTTTTTT. Protein product: CASSARDSTTGELFF. Together with reference TRBV9 and TRBJ2-2, the CDR3 gives the full variable domain: DSGVTQTPKHLITATGQRVTLRCSPRSGDLSVYWYQQSLDQGLQFLIQYYNGEERAKGNILERFSAQQFPDLHSELNLSSLELGDSALYFCASSARDSTTGELFFGEGSRLTVL.

This clone was found a few times. V usage is TRBV2 and J usage is TRBJ2-1; D is undetermined. Germline V gene sequence: CDR1 SNHLY, CDR2 FYNNEI. The V end lost 6 bases, the J end lost 4 bases, and 10 bases lay between the germline ends. The CDR3 length is 13 residues. DNA of the CDR3: TGTGCCAGCAGCTCCGGACCTTACAATGAGCAGTTCTTC. It translates to CASSSGPYNEQFF.

V gene TRBV5-1 combines with J gene TRBJ1-1; D may be TRBD1 (5 bases). The germline gives CDR1 SGHRS, CDR2 YFSETQ. The length of the CDR3 is 11 residues. Trimming removed 2 bases at V and 6 bases at J, with 5 bases between. This chain's CDR3 is CASSLGAEAFF. The CDR3 region has the DNA TGCGCCAGCAGCTTAGGGGCTGAAGCTTTCTTT.

The chain carries TRBV5-5 and TRBJ2-7, with TRBD1 as a possible D gene (5 bases). The germline CDR1 and CDR2 sequences are SGHKS and YYEKEE (reference sequence). Between the trimmed V and J ends, which lost 1 base and 3 bases, there was a span of 14 bases. This CDR3 comprises 15 residues. CDR3 coding DNA: TGTGCCAGCAGCTTGACGGCTGCGCAGGGCTACGAGCAGTACTTC. Protein product: CASSLTAAQGYEQYF. The full variable domain, rest sourced from reference TRBV5-5 and TRBJ2-7, is DAGVTQSPTHLIKTRGQQVTLRCSPISGHKSVSWYQQVLGQGPQFIFQYYEKEERGRGNFPDRFSARQFPNYSSELNVNALLLGDSALYLCASSLTAAQGYEQYFGPGTRLTVT.

The chain carries TRBV12-5 and TRBJ1-1; 8 bases fit TRBD1. Trimming took 1 base from V and 4 from J; bases not matched to a gene: 2. The CDR3 length is 14 residues. The germline CDR1 and CDR2 sequences are LGHNT and FRNRAP. The CDR3 sequence is CASGLGTGLTEAFF. In DNA form, the CDR3 reads TGTGCTAGTGGTTTGGGGACAGGGCTCACTGAAGCTTTCTTT.

This chain uses TRBV5-8 with TRBJ2-7; TRBD2 might be the D (6 bases). V dropped 4 bases and J dropped 0 bases, with 11 bases sitting between them. The CDR3 is 14 residues long. Germline lookup yields CDR1 SGHTS and CDR2 YDEGEE. CDR3 sequence (DNA): TGTGCCAGCAGCCCGGGGGTGAGCTCCTACGAGCAGTACTTC. Translating it yields CASSPGVSSYEQYF.

This clone was seen a single time. Written as DNA, the CDR3 is TGTGCCAGCAGCCCTCCTATGGGCAGGTCCTACAATGAGCAGTTCTTC. This gives the protein CASSPPMGRSYNEQFF. This chain connects TRBV5-6 to TRBJ2-1, with unresolved D. V lost 4 bases and J 1 base, leaving 15 bases between the germline ends. Germline V gene lookup returns CDR1 SGHDT and CDR2 YYEEEE. The CDR3 consists of 16 residues.

The V gene is TRBV28, the J gene TRBJ1-5; TRBD1 is a possible D gene (5 bases). The CDR3 runs to 15 residues. CDR1 is MDHEN and CDR2 is SYDVKM in the germline V gene. V lost 6 bases, J lost 7 bases, and 19 bases lay in between. Here the CDR3 reads CASSYGRGFRQPQHF. CDR3 nucleotide sequence: TGTGCCAGCAGCTATGGGCGGGGGTTTAGGCAGCCCCAGCATTTT.

This clone has more than one count but fewer than ten. Other DNA sequences of this sample code for an identical CDR3. The chain carries TRBV7-9 and TRBJ2-2; D remains ambiguous. Between the trimmed V and J ends, which lost 3 bases and 5 bases, there was a span of 1 base. The germline V gene encodes CDR1 SEHNR and CDR2 FQNEAQ (reference sequence). The CDR3 is 11 residues long. CDR3 nucleotide sequence: TGTGCCAGCAGCTTTACCGGGGAGCTGTTTTTT. Its translation: CASSFTGELFF. Drawing the rest from reference TRBV7-9 and TRBJ2-2, the complete variable domain is DTGVSQNPRHKITKRGQNVTFRCDPISEHNRLYWYRQTLGQGPEFLTYFQNEAQLEKSRLLSDRFSAERPKGSFSTLEIQRTEQGDSAMYLCASSFTGELFFGEGSRLTVL.

On this clone itself: Sequence at one end of the junction differs from germline and may be a read error. V and J are TRBV10-3 and TRBJ2-7; D ambiguous. CDR3 length equals 12 residues. Germline assignment: CDR1 ENHRY and CDR2 SYGVKD. Written as DNA, the CDR3 is TGTGCCATAAGTGATGTGGGCTACGAGCAGTACTTC. Amino acids: CAISDVGYEQYF.

This chain connects TRBV28 to TRBJ2-1, with TRBD1 matching over 7 bases. Germline V gene sequence: CDR1 MDHEN, CDR2 SYDVKM. J gave up 2 bases and V 9 bases, and 7 bases lay outside the gene matches. The CDR3 totals 14 residues. CDR3 residues: CASVFDRAYNEQFF. CDR3 nucleotide sequence: TGTGCCAGTGTGTTCGACAGGGCCTACAATGAGCAGTTCTTC.

V usage is TRBV27 and J usage is TRBJ1-2; a possible D gene is TRBD1 (5 bases). This CDR3 region has 16 residues. Trimming took off 8 bases at V and 0 bases at J, with 19 bases between the two ends. Per germline, CDR1 MNHEY and CDR2 SMNVEV (reference sequence). In DNA form, the CDR3 reads TGTGCCAGCGTAGGGTACGGGGCAGGACCTAACTATGGCTACACCTTC. Translation gives CASVGYGAGPNYGYTF.

The V and J genes are TRBV11-2 and TRBJ2-3; no firm D call. Per germline, CDR1 SGHAT and CDR2 FQNNGV. The V gene lost 1 base and the J gene lost 2 bases, with 7 bases spanning the gap. This CDR3 is 14 amino acids long. This CDR3 reads CASSLVGNTDTQYF. The CDR3, as DNA: TGTGCCAGCAGCTTAGTAGGGAACACAGATACGCAGTATTTT.

The genes are TRBV2 and TRBJ1-5; weak D call: TRBD1 (6 bases). Germline CDR1 is SNHLY and CDR2 is FYNNEI. The CDR3 loop spans 16 amino acids. V lost 7 bases and J 7 bases, leaving 23 bases between the germline ends. CDR3 coding DNA: TGTGCCAGCACGACTCTGGGTACAGGGTCAAAACAGCCCCAGCATTTT. Translation gives CASTTLGTGSKQPQHF.

The gene calls are TRBV28 and TRBJ1-5; TRBD1 agrees at 8 bases. CDR3 length: 15 amino acids. J lost 3 bases, V lost 6 bases, and 7 bases had no gene match. Germline CDR1 and CDR2: MDHEN and SYDVKM. The CDR3 DNA sequence: TGTGCCAGCAGATCACAGGGGGAAATCAATCAGCCCCAGCATTTT. It codes for CASRSQGEINQPQHF.

This clone appeared once. The chain has TRBV11-2 and TRBJ2-5, with D maybe TRBD2 (5 bases). V lost 5 bases, J lost 4 bases, and 14 bases lay in between. Germline CDR1 reads SGHAT; CDR2 reads FQNNGV. This CDR3 has 14 residues. CDR3 in DNA: TGTGCCAGCAGCGCAACTAGGGCTGGAGAGACCCAGTACTTC. This encodes CASSATRAGETQYF.

Turning to this clone: One end of the junction fails to match germline, which may point to a read error. J is TRBJ2-5 and V is TRBV7-7, with 8 nucleotides matching TRBD2. This CDR3 spans 13 amino acids. Germline-derived CDR1 and CDR2 are SSHAT and FNYEAQ (reference sequence). The CDR3 DNA reads TGTGCTAGCAGCACGGGAGGGCAGGAGACCCAGTACTTC. Its translation is CASSTGGQETQYF.

The chain is built from TRBV27 and TRBJ2-1; 8 bases are shared with TRBD1. The CDR3 loop spans 14 amino acids. Trimming removed 6 bases from V and 8 bases from J; junction bases left unmatched: 9. From germline, CDR1 is MNHEY and CDR2 SMNVEV (reference sequence). CDR3 residues: CASRPGGSTYEQFF. Written as DNA, the CDR3 is TGTGCCAGCAGGCCAGGGGGCTCTACTTATGAGCAGTTCTTC.

This chain joins TRBV9 and TRBJ2-3; D is uncertain. CDR1 and CDR2 from the germline V gene are SGDLS and YYNGEE. This CDR3 has 15 residues. V was clipped by 0 bases and J by 0 bases, with 8 bases between them. The DNA for the CDR3 is TGTGCCAGCAGCGTAGAGGAAGGGAGCACAGATACGCAGTATTTT. Translation gives CASSVEEGSTDTQYF.

The chain joins TRBV27 to TRBJ2-7; maybe TRBD2 (6 bases). CDR3 length equals 12 residues. Deletions cut 5 bases from V and 5 bases from J, with 10 bases between. Looked up from germline, CDR1 is MNHEY and CDR2 is SMNVEV (reference sequence). The DNA of the CDR3 is TGTGCCAGCAGTAGAGAGCGGGACGAGCAGTACTTC. Translation: CASSRERDEQYF.

This clone was counted only a few times. The rearrangement joins TRBV4-1 to TRBJ2-5; the match to TRBD2 covers 11 bases. V lost 10 bases to trimming and J lost 3 bases; unmatched junction nucleotides: 4. Germline-derived CDR1 and CDR2 are MGHRA and YSYEKL. The length of the CDR3 is 13 residues. The CDR3, as DNA: TGCGCCACGTCACTAGCGGGAGAAGAGACCCAGTACTTC. It codes for CATSLAGEETQYF.

V gene TRBV19 combines with J gene TRBJ1-1; D unclear. Trimming cost V 1 base and J 4 bases, with 4 bases left between them. Germline V lookup: CDR1 LNHDA, CDR2 SQIVND (reference sequence). The CDR3 length is 12 residues. CDR3 amino acids: CASSIAGTEAFF. The CDR3, as DNA: TGTGCCAGTAGTATAGCCGGCACTGAAGCTTTCTTT. The full variable domain, completed using reference TRBV19 and TRBJ1-1, is DGGITQSPKYLFRKEGQNVTLSCEQNLNHDAMYWYRQDPGQGLRLIYYSQIVNDFQKGDIAEGYSVSREKKESFPLTVTSAQKNPTAFYLCASSIAGTEAFFGQGTRLTVV.